A single sample gave rise to the 27 T cell receptor beta chains below, sequenced in a study of shared clonotypes between healthy human individuals. Repertoires were generated with immunoSEQ multiplex PCR, while TCRdb's copy carries only in-frame clones and drops some. The sample consists of approximately 1.1 million clones, 70% to 80% of them appearing once. The sample was memory CD4+ T cells from PBMCs. Subset here: CD45RA-negative fraction. Receptor source: a man aged 18 to 29 in good health. Some clones in this sample may be carry-over from other donors' samples.

The chain carries TRBV2 and TRBJ1-2; D ambiguous. The V gene lost 6 bases and the J gene lost 4 bases, with 12 bases spanning the gap. The CDR3 is 13 residues long. The germline gives CDR1 SNHLY, CDR2 FYNNEI. CDR3 nucleotide sequence: TGTGCCAGCAGCCTCGGGCTAGGCTATGGCTACACCTTC. This codes for CASSLGLGYGYTF. Supplemented by reference TRBV2 and TRBJ1-2, the full variable domain reads EPEVTQTPSHQVTQMGQEVILRCVPISNHLYFYWYRQILGQKVEFLVSFYNNEISEKSEIFDDQFSVERPDGSNFTLKIRSTKLEDSAMYFCASSLGLGYGYTFGSGTRLTVV.

The chain uses TRBV15 and TRBJ2-1; TRBD2 agrees at 9 bases. CDR1 and CDR2 from the germline V gene are LNHNV and YYDKDF (reference sequence). This CDR3 comprises 18 residues. V was clipped by 0 bases and J by 5 bases; unmatched bases: 11. The CDR3 region has the DNA TGTGCCACCAGCAGAGATCTAGCGGGAAGACCGTCGGACAATGAGCAGTTCTTC. It translates to CATSRDLAGRPSDNEQFF.

As to this clone: Distinct nucleotide sequences in the sample also encode this CDR3. The chain combines TRBV28 with TRBJ1-1; no definite D call. Germline CDR1 reads MDHEN; CDR2 reads SYDVKM. Trimming removed 2 bases at V and 1 base at J, with 5 bases between. CDR3 size: 13 residues. The CDR3 region has the DNA TGTGCCAGCAGTTTACAGAAGAACACTGAAGCTTTCTTT. Translated: CASSLQKNTEAFF.

The V and J genes are TRBV29-1 and TRBJ1-1, with 8 bases identical to TRBD1. The CDR3 covers 13 residues. CDR1 and CDR2 (germline): SQVTM, ANQGSEA. J gave up 4 bases and V 6 bases, and 7 bases lay outside the gene matches. CDR3 nucleotides: TGCAGCGTGGACGGGACAGGAAGCACTGAAGCTTTCTTT. Its translation is CSVDGTGSTEAFF.

This rearrangement joins TRBV4-2 to TRBJ1-2, with TRBD1 as a possible D gene (5 bases). V shed 4 bases and J shed 6 bases, with 21 bases lying between them. CDR3 length: 16 residues. Germline-derived CDR1 and CDR2 are LGHNA and YNFKEQ. Here the CDR3 DNA reads TGTGCCAGCAGCCCCAGAGAGTGGCCAGGGACGGATGGCTACACCTTC. Translating gives CASSPREWPGTDGYTF.

The V call is TRBV9, the J call TRBJ2-2; maybe TRBD2 (6 bases). V was pared by 4 bases and J by 5 bases, with 15 bases between. The CDR3 sequence is 15 residues long. Germline-derived CDR1 and CDR2 are SGDLS and YYNGEE. CDR3 loop: CASSLWDFKTGELFF. The CDR3 coding sequence is TGTGCCAGCAGCCTCTGGGACTTTAAAACCGGGGAGCTGTTTTTT.

The V gene is TRBV11-2, the J gene TRBJ1-2; weak D call: TRBD1 (5 bases). The CDR3 contains 16 residues. Germline V gene data show CDR1 as SGHAT and CDR2 as FQNNGV. V shed 5 bases and J shed 3 bases, with 19 bases lying between them. CDR3 loop: CASSPISGPKDYGYTF. CDR3 DNA: TGTGCCAGCAGCCCGATTTCGGGACCGAAAGACTATGGCTACACCTTC. The whole variable domain, filled in from reference TRBV11-2 and TRBJ1-2, reads EAGVAQSPRYKIIEKRQSVAFWCNPISGHATLYWYQQILGQGPKLLIQFQNNGVVDDSQLPKDRFSAERLKGVDSTLKIQPAKLEDSAVYLCASSPISGPKDYGYTFGSGTRLTVV.

The chain employs TRBV6-6 and TRBJ2-7; no firm D call. Germline V gene lookup returns CDR1 MNHNY and CDR2 SVGAGI (reference sequence). This CDR3 has 11 residues. Trimming stripped 4 bases from V and 7 bases from J, with 8 bases between. In DNA, the CDR3 is TGTGCCAGCAGTTCCTGGGATGAGCAGTACTTC. Translated: CASSSWDEQYF.

The gene calls are TRBV4-1 and TRBJ2-5; TRBD2 is a possible D gene (6 bases). This CDR3 is 15 amino acids long. The V end was cut by 4 bases, the J end by 4 bases, with 16 bases between. Germline V lookup: CDR1 MGHRA, CDR2 YSYEKL. The CDR3 DNA follows: TGCGCCAGCAGCCCAGAAGAGGGGCGGGGAGAGACCCAGTACTTC. Translated, it gives CASSPEEGRGETQYF.

This rearrangement joins TRBV28 to TRBJ1-4; 9 bases map to TRBD1. Germline loops: CDR1 MDHEN, CDR2 SYDVKM. This CDR3 comprises 15 residues. The ends lost 5 bases at V and 8 bases at J; junction bases unmatched: 9. CDR3 DNA: TGTGCCAGCAGTCCAGGGACAGGGATTAAAGAAAAACTGTTTTTT. Protein product: CASSPGTGIKEKLFF.

This chain uses TRBV5-1 with TRBJ1-2, with D possibly TRBD1 on 5 matching bases. Trimming removed 7 bases at V and 3 bases at J, with 16 bases between. Germline V CDR1 and CDR2: SGHRS, YFSETQ. The CDR3 runs 14 residues. The CDR3 loop is CASGTGGPDYGYTF. The DNA for the CDR3 is TGCGCCAGCGGAACAGGAGGACCGGACTATGGCTACACCTTC.

The rearrangement joins TRBV5-1 to TRBJ1-4; D perhaps matches TRBD1 (6 bases). The V and J ends lost 5 bases and 7 bases respectively, with 18 bases between them. The CDR3 length is 15 residues. Germline V gene lookup returns CDR1 SGHRS and CDR2 YFSETQ. CDR3 DNA: TGCGCCAGCAGTTGGGGGGCCGACCTCAGTGAAAAACTGTTTTTT. Protein sequence: CASSWGADLSEKLFF.

J is TRBJ1-2 and V is TRBV4-3, with TRBD1 matching over 8 bases. The CDR3 loop spans 16 amino acids. V shed 1 base, J shed 8 bases, and the junction held 12 bases outside the gene matches. CDR1 LGHNA and CDR2 YSLEER come from the germline V gene. The CDR3 loop is CASSQGSGGAWEGYTF. DNA of the CDR3: TGCGCCAGCAGCCAAGGATCAGGGGGCGCGTGGGAGGGCTACACCTTC.

The V gene is TRBV6-5, the J gene TRBJ2-7; D not resolved. Germline CDR1 MNHEY, CDR2 SVGAGI. This CDR3 contains 14 residues. V lost 3 bases and J 1 base, leaving 10 bases between the germline ends. For the CDR3, the DNA is TGTGCCAGCAGTTATGAACCCTTATCCTACGAGCAGTACTTC. Its protein product is CASSYEPLSYEQYF.

The CDR3 region has the DNA TGTGCCAGCAGCCTTACCCGGGTAGTAGTGGAGACCCAGTACTTC. It yields the protein CASSLTRVVVETQYF. This chain links TRBV6-1 with TRBJ2-5; no firm D call. Trimming left V 6 bases short and J 5 bases short, with 19 bases between. The germline V gene has CDR1 MNHNS and CDR2 SASEGT. The CDR3 length is 15 residues.

This chain connects TRBV7-2 to TRBJ2-5; D is possibly TRBD1 (6 bases). Germline V CDR1 and CDR2: SGHTA, FQGNSA. Between the trimmed V and J ends, which lost 7 bases and 3 bases, there was a span of 15 bases. CDR3 length: 14 amino acids. CDR3 residues: CASTRGGGKETQYF. For the CDR3, the DNA is TGTGCCAGCACCCGAGGGGGTGGAAAAGAGACCCAGTACTTC.

The chain links TRBV27 to TRBJ1-1; D is perhaps TRBD1 (6 bases). The germline CDR1 and CDR2 sequences are MNHEY and SMNVEV (reference sequence). This CDR3 is 17 amino acids long. Trimming shortened V by 2 bases and J by 1 base, and 17 bases separated the two germline ends. The CDR3: CASSLGQGFDRNTEAFF. The CDR3 region has the DNA TGTGCCAGCAGTTTAGGGCAGGGGTTCGACCGGAACACTGAAGCTTTCTTT.

The chain carries TRBV4-1 and TRBJ1-2, with D perhaps TRBD1 (5 bases). The germline V and J ends were trimmed by 4 bases and 7 bases, with 19 bases remaining between them. Germline lookup yields CDR1 MGHRA and CDR2 YSYEKL. CDR3 length: 15 residues. The CDR3 spells CASSLGKPMGVGYTF. In DNA form, the CDR3 reads TGCGCCAGCAGCCTAGGGAAGCCCATGGGGGTTGGCTACACCTTC.

As concerns this clone: A read error is possible here, since a much larger clone lies one base away. The V gene is TRBV6-1, the J gene TRBJ1-2; possibly TRBD1 for D (6 bases). Looked up from germline, CDR1 is MNHNS and CDR2 is SASEGT. Trimming removed 6 bases at V and 5 bases at J, with 10 bases between. The CDR3 contains 12 residues. The CDR3 sequence is CASSRQDYGYTF. DNA for the CDR3: TGTGCCAGCAGCCGACAGGATTATGGCTACACCTTC.

This clone came up a few times. The chain links TRBV7-2 to TRBJ2-1, with TRBD2 matching over 9 bases. Germline V CDR1 and CDR2: SGHTA, FQGNSA. V dropped 1 base and J dropped 8; count of bases not matched to a gene: 9. CDR3 size: 16 residues. CDR3 amino acids: CASSLGGGRASDEQFF. The CDR3 nucleotides read TGTGCCAGCAGCTTAGGCGGCGGGAGGGCCTCGGATGAGCAGTTCTTC.

This chain joins TRBV5-1 and TRBJ2-5; 8 bases are a match to TRBD1. J was trimmed by 1 base and V by 4 bases; bases with no gene match: 6. The germline CDR1 and CDR2 sequences are SGHRS and YFSETQ. The CDR3 extends over 15 amino acids. The CDR3 sequence: CASSTAGTGQETQYF. In DNA, the CDR3 is TGCGCCAGCAGCACAGCCGGGACAGGCCAAGAGACCCAGTACTTC.

The V and J genes are TRBV25-1 and TRBJ1-1; no clear D gene. The CDR3 is 13 amino acids. Trimming removed 6 bases at V and 3 bases at J, with 11 bases between. Germline CDR1 reads MGHDK; CDR2 reads SYGVNS. DNA for the CDR3: TGTGCCAGCAGGGGCAGCGGCGACACTGAAGCTTTCTTT. It translates to CASRGSGDTEAFF.

The V and J genes are TRBV5-4 and TRBJ1-1; 8 bases are shared with TRBD1. After removal of 3 bases from V and 5 bases from J, the junction contained 9 bases not matched to a gene. The CDR3 covers 15 residues. The germline V gene encodes CDR1 SGHNT and CDR2 YYREEE (reference sequence). This chain's CDR3 is CASSSNRGLTTEAFF. The CDR3 bases are TGTGCCAGCAGCTCGAACAGGGGGTTGACGACTGAAGCTTTCTTT. The full variable domain, completed using reference TRBV5-4 and TRBJ1-1, is ETGVTQSPTHLIKTRGQQVTLRCSSQSGHNTVSWYQQALGQGPQFIFQYYREEENGRGNFPPRFSGLQFPNYSSELNVNALELDDSALYLCASSSNRGLTTEAFFGQGTRLTVV.

The J gene is TRBJ2-3, the V gene TRBV4-3; D is unclear. Germline assignment: CDR1 LGHNA and CDR2 YSLEER. Between the trimmed V and J ends, which lost 4 bases and 4 bases, there was a span of 9 bases. CDR3 size: 13 residues. The CDR3 spells CASSPEPADTQYF. CDR3 bases: TGCGCCAGCAGCCCGGAACCCGCAGATACGCAGTATTTT.

The chain carries TRBV9 and TRBJ2-5, with TRBD2 identical over 9 bases. This CDR3 region has 16 residues. The ends lost 3 bases at V and 5 bases at J; junction bases unmatched: 11. Germline CDR1 reads SGDLS; CDR2 reads YYNGEE. The CDR3 nucleotides read TGTGCCAGCAGCGAAGGCTTAGTAGCGGGAGAGGAGACCCAGTACTTC. Translating it yields CASSEGLVAGEETQYF.

In its sample, this clone was seen many times. The chain uses TRBV5-1 and TRBJ2-1; TRBD2 matches 8 bases. Germline V lookup: CDR1 SGHRS, CDR2 YFSETQ. This CDR3 comprises 16 residues. V lost 1 base and J lost 7; bases outside the gene matches: 10. The CDR3 loop is CASSLLTSAVWNEQFF. The CDR3 DNA follows: TGCGCCAGCAGCTTGCTGACTAGCGCGGTTTGGAATGAGCAGTTCTTC.

The chain is built from TRBV18 and TRBJ1-5, with D maybe TRBD1 (6 bases). CDR3 size: 15 residues. V was pared by 3 bases and J by 2 bases, with 11 bases between. The germline gives CDR1 KGHSH, CDR2 LQKENI. DNA for the CDR3: TGTGCCAGCTCACCTACAGGGTTGGGCAATCAGCCCCAGCATTTT. This sequence encodes CASSPTGLGNQPQHF.